This entry describes one T cell receptor beta chain. This sample stems from a study of blood T cell repertoires in COVID-19. Study-level information: In each case, the material was cDNA or gDNA derived from T cells, B-cell-depleted T cells, or PBMCs.

In the authors' workflow: Reference gene primer amplification yielded estimated nucleated cell counts. The data were produced by immunoSEQ multiplex PCR, yet TCRdb's version contains in-frame clones alone and is incomplete. D and trimming were read from the DNA, whereas the V and J calls and clone size are those reported in that table. The sample includes around 60,000 clones, around 82% of them seen just once. The CDR3 has 14 amino acids. The V end was cut by 2 bases, the J end by 7 bases, with 12 bases between. Germline CDR1 WNHNN, CDR2 SYGVQD (reference sequence). The specimen sequenced was peripheral blood. The receptor was isolated from a man between 60 and 70 years old with COVID-19, enrolled during active disease. The V gene is TRBV10-1, the J gene TRBJ2-1, with unresolved D. CDR3 sequence reads: CASSEGAGENEQFF. CDR3 nucleotide sequence: TGCGCCAGCAGTGAGGGTGCAGGCGAGAATGAGCAGTTCTTC.